This TCR beta chain was captured by sequencing in a study of T cell responses to AZD1222 COVID-19 vaccine. Findings and limits, study-wide: In a largely white British group with more females than males, clonal diversity was possibly underestimated.

Concerning this clone: The antigen is not known.

TCRdb's copy holds only in-frame clones and misses some; the assay was immunoSEQ multiplex PCR. The sample has approximately 200,000 clones, 94% seen once; the top ten hold over 7.5%. This clonotype originated in an adult in good health. Specimen: peripheral blood, collected on day 0 of AZD1222 vaccination.

As DNA, the CDR3 is TGTGCCAGCAGCTTAGATTCGGCAGCGACGGGAAACACCATATATTTT. Protein sequence: CASSLDSAATGNTIYF. This chain joins TRBV11-2 and TRBJ1-3; D not resolved. The V gene's germline CDR1 is SGHAT and CDR2 FQNNGV. The CDR3 length is 16 residues. Trimming stripped 0 bases from V and 4 bases from J, with 13 bases between.